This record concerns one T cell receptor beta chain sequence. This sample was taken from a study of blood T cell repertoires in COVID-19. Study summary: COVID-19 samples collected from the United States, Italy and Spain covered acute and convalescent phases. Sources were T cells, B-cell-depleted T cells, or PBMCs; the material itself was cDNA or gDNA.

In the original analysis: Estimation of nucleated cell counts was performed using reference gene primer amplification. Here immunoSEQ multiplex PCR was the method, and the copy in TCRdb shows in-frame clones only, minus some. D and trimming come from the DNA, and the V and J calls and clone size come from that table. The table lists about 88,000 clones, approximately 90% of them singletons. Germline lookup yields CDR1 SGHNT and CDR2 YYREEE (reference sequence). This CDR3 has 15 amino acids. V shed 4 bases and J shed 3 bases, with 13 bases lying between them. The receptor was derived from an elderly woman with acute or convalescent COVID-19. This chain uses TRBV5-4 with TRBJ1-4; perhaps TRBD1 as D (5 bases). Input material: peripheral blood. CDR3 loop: CASSPGGGSNEKLFF. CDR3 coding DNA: TGTGCCAGCAGCCCGGGGGGGGGATCTAATGAAAAACTGTTTTTT.